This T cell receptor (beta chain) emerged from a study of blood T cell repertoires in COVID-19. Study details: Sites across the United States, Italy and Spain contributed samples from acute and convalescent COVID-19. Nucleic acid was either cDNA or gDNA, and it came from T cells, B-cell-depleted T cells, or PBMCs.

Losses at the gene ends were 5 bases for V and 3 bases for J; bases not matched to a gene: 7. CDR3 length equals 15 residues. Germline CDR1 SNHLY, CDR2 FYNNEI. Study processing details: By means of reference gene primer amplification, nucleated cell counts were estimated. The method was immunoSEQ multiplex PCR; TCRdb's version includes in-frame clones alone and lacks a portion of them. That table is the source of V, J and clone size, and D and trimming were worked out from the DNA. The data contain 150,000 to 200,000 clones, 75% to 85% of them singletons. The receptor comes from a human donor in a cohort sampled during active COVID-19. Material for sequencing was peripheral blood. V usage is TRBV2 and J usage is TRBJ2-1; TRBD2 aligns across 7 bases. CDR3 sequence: CASSSLAEVYNEQFF. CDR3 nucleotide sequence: TGTGCCAGCAGTTCTCTAGCGGAGGTCTACAATGAGCAGTTCTTC.